These 6 T cell receptor beta chains originate from one sample sequenced in a study of regulatory T cells in long-lasting Graves disease. In building TCR beta libraries, iRepertoire HTBI primers were used together with Arm-PCR of CDR3 regions. Using its own MiXCR run on the multiplex PCR reads, TCRdb lists one record per CDR3 protein. The sample has approximately 490,000 distinct CDR3 sequences, 15% to 20% seen once. Time point reported: newly diagnosed GD, antithyroid drugs for less than 3 months. Extracted RNA from PBMCs served as the source of the TCR library. This sample was shared with a second study, whose subject was T cells in Graves' hyperthyroidism and ophthalmopathy.

The input for sequencing was peripheral blood mononuclear cells (PBMCs), taken at new diagnosis, from a patient treated with antithyroid drugs. These receptor sequences come from a man between 35 and 55 years old with Graves disease.

V gene TRBV7-2 combines with J gene TRBJ2-1; TRBD2 aligns across 9 bases. Germline V gives CDR1 SGHTA, CDR2 FQGNSA. The ends lost 3 bases at V and 8 bases at J; junction bases unmatched: 8. The CDR3 is 15 residues long. CDR3 DNA: TGTGCCAGCAGCTTTTTGGGACTAGCAGGGGATGAGCAGTTCTTC. Translation gives CASSFLGLAGDEQFF.

The rearrangement links TRBV9 to TRBJ2-7; 8 nucleotides agree with TRBD1. Trimming took 4 bases from V and 5 from J; bases not matched to a gene: 14. CDR3 length: 16 amino acids. Germline CDR1 is SGDLS and CDR2 is YYNGEE. The CDR3 DNA reads TGTGCCAGCAGCTATAACGTGGACAGGGTGGCCGACGAGCAGTACTTC. This gives the protein CASSYNVDRVADEQYF.

This clonotype has a count of ten or more. The chain employs TRBV18 and TRBJ1-1, with D tentatively TRBD1 (5 bases). Per the germline V gene, CDR1 is KGHSH and CDR2 is LQKENI. The CDR3 runs to 15 residues. V lost 3 bases and J lost 0, with 11 bases in between. The CDR3 DNA reads TGTGCCAGCTCACCGGTCAGGGCAATGAACACTGAAGCTTTCTTT. Protein product: CASSPVRAMNTEAFF.

This clonotype was seen a few times. The rearrangement links TRBV28 to TRBJ1-2; 12 bases are a match to TRBD1. With 6 bases clipped from V and 5 bases from J, the junction kept 7 bases outside the gene matches. Germline CDR1 and CDR2: MDHEN and SYDVKM. CDR3 size: 15 residues. The CDR3 loop reads CASSGDRGRGYGYTF. The CDR3 DNA follows: TGTGCCAGCAGCGGGGACAGGGGGCGGGGGTATGGCTACACCTTC.

This clonotype was seen more than once but under ten times. V gene TRBV7-9 combines with J gene TRBJ2-7; D possibly matches TRBD1 or TRBD2 (5 bases each). There are 13 residues in the CDR3. V lost 3 bases and J lost 9, with 15 bases in between. CDR1 is SEHNR, CDR2 FQNEAQ, per germline (reference sequence). The CDR3: CASSFEGRQGQYF. CDR3 sequence (DNA): TGTGCCAGCAGCTTCGAGGGGCGGCAGGGGCAGTACTTC. Complete variable domain (other parts from reference TRBV7-9 and TRBJ2-7): DTGVSQNPRHKITKRGQNVTFRCDPISEHNRLYWYRQTLGQGPEFLTYFQNEAQLEKSRLLSDRFSAERPKGSFSTLEIQRTEQGDSAMYLCASSFEGRQGQYFGPGTRLTVT.

This CDR3 is CASSERVNSYNEQFF. In nucleotides, the CDR3 is TGTGCCAGCAGCGAACGGGTAAACTCCTACAATGAGCAGTTCTTC. V and J are TRBV9 and TRBJ2-1; D is undetermined. Germline CDR1 SGDLS, CDR2 YYNGEE. Trimming cost V 3 bases and J 0 bases, with 10 bases left between them. CDR3 length: 15 residues.